Below, 28 T cell receptor beta chains from the same sample are listed, as sequenced in a study of cytomegalovirus exposure and HLA in healthy donors. The study ran its PCR with 60 Vbeta and 13 Jbeta primers. Sequencing used immunoSEQ multiplex PCR; TCRdb keeps in-frame clones, though not all of them. This sample has over 150,000 clones; about 69% occur once, and the top ten carry 2.9%. Source material: PBMCs. The receptor source for this set is a male donor in good health and CMV-seronegative.

This clone was recorded only once. The V gene is TRBV23-1, the J gene TRBJ1-2; the D is unclear. TRBV23-1 falls under the ORF class, with uncertain function. The CDR3 is made up of 14 amino acids. V shed 8 bases and J shed 1 base, with 14 bases lying between them. CDR3 in amino acids: CASGTLGLNYGYTF. In DNA, the CDR3 is TGCGCCAGCGGAACACTAGGGCTTAACTATGGCTACACCTTC.

CDR3 coding DNA: TGTGCCAGCAGGTTAGGACAGGGAGGTCAGCCCCAGCATTTT. It is translated as CASRLGQGGQPQHF. The chain uses TRBV6-5 and TRBJ1-5; TRBD1 matches at 8 bases. The germline gives CDR1 MNHEY, CDR2 SVGAGI. The CDR3 loop spans 14 amino acids. The V segment lost 6 bases and the J segment 6 bases; nucleotides outside the gene matches: 7.

With regard to this clone: In the same sample, other DNA sequences code for this CDR3. The V call is TRBV28, the J call TRBJ2-7; D is undetermined. The CDR3 contains 11 residues. CDR1 is MDHEN and CDR2 is SYDVKM in the germline V gene. Trimming removed 6 bases from V and 1 base from J, with 4 bases in between. The CDR3 loop reads CASSESYEQYF. In DNA form, the CDR3 reads TGTGCCAGCAGCGAGTCCTACGAGCAGTACTTC.

In its sample, this clone was seen a few times. V is TRBV28 and J is TRBJ1-5, with D hard to call. CDR1 is MDHEN and CDR2 is SYDVKM in the germline V gene. Trimming removed 7 bases at V and 9 bases at J, with 13 bases between. The CDR3 covers 12 residues. CDR3: CASNMAGRPQHF. The CDR3 DNA follows: TGTGCCAGCAACATGGCGGGGAGGCCCCAGCATTTT.

The CDR3 DNA reads as TGTGCCAGTAGTCTCCGGACTAGCGGGGGCCTCTACAATGAGCAGTTCTTC. This gives the protein CASSLRTSGGLYNEQFF. The V gene is TRBV19, the J gene TRBJ2-1, with 13 bases matching TRBD2. CDR1 is LNHDA and CDR2 is SQIVND in the germline V gene (reference sequence). CDR3 length: 17 residues. V lost 5 bases, J lost 3 bases, and 7 bases stayed unmatched.

V usage is TRBV9 and J usage is TRBJ2-7, with TRBD1 matching over 8 bases. In germline, CDR1 is SGDLS, CDR2 YYNGEE. There are 15 residues in the CDR3. J lost 1 base, V lost 3 bases, and 6 bases had no gene match. CDR3 sequence: CASSATGGSSYEQYF. The CDR3, as DNA: TGTGCCAGCAGCGCCACAGGGGGTTCGTCCTACGAGCAGTACTTC. Using reference TRBV9 and TRBJ2-7 for the parts outside the CDR3, the full variable domain is DSGVTQTPKHLITATGQRVTLRCSPRSGDLSVYWYQQSLDQGLQFLIQYYNGEERAKGNILERFSAQQFPDLHSELNLSSLELGDSALYFCASSATGGSSYEQYFGPGTRLTVT.

The rearrangement joins TRBV19 to TRBJ2-5; TRBD1 aligns across 8 bases. The length of the CDR3 is 13 residues. Germline values: CDR1 LNHDA, CDR2 SQIVND (reference sequence). V shed 5 bases, J shed 5 bases, and the junction held 4 bases outside the gene matches. CDR3 coding DNA: TGTGCCAGTAGTTCCGGACAGGGCGAGACCCAGTACTTC. Protein: CASSSGQGETQYF.

J is TRBJ1-1 and V is TRBV5-1, with a tentative D call TRBD1 (5 bases). Trimming cost V 4 bases and J 1 base, with 20 bases left between them. Per germline, CDR1 SGHRS and CDR2 YFSETQ. CDR3 size: 17 residues. The CDR3 protein is CASSPIRGGSGNTEAFF. In DNA, the CDR3 is TGCGCCAGCAGCCCCATACGGGGGGGGAGCGGGAACACTGAAGCTTTCTTT.

The chain employs TRBV9 and TRBJ2-1; 9 bases align to TRBD1. V lost 0 bases and J lost 3; bases outside the gene matches: 7. This CDR3 is built from 17 residues. The germline V gene has CDR1 SGDLS and CDR2 YYNGEE. The DNA of the CDR3 is TGTGCCAGCAGCGTAGGTACAGGGGGCAGTATCTACAATGAGCAGTTCTTC. It yields the protein CASSVGTGGSIYNEQFF. Variable domain in full (rest from reference TRBV9 and TRBJ2-1): DSGVTQTPKHLITATGQRVTLRCSPRSGDLSVYWYQQSLDQGLQFLIQYYNGEERAKGNILERFSAQQFPDLHSELNLSSLELGDSALYFCASSVGTGGSIYNEQFFGPGTRLTVL.

The rearrangement uses TRBV25-1 and TRBJ1-5, with TRBD1 matching 7 bases. Germline V gives CDR1 MGHDK, CDR2 SYGVNS. With 2 bases clipped from V and 3 bases from J, the junction kept 13 bases outside the gene matches. The CDR3 sequence is 18 residues long. In DNA form, the CDR3 reads TGTGCCAGCAGTGAAAGTGGTTGGGACAGACCCACCAATCAGCCCCAGCATTTT. Protein product: CASSESGWDRPTNQPQHF.

This clone was detected only once. CDR3 coding DNA: TGTGCCAGCAGTCAACGGGTATCCTATGGCTACACCTTC. Encoded protein: CASSQRVSYGYTF. V gene TRBV6-6 combines with J gene TRBJ1-2; D remains unclear. Germline CDR1 is MNHNY and CDR2 is SVGAGI (reference sequence). This CDR3 spans 13 amino acids. Trimming pared 5 bases from V and 4 bases from J, leaving 11 bases between.

The rearrangement links TRBV28 to TRBJ1-1; tentative D call: TRBD1 (5 bases). Germline CDR1 MDHEN, CDR2 SYDVKM. The V gene lost 6 bases and the J gene lost 6 bases, with 14 bases spanning the gap. CDR3 length equals 13 residues. Written as DNA, the CDR3 is TGTGCCAGCAGGGGTCAAGGGGCGGCTGAAGCTTTCTTT. Translating gives CASRGQGAAEAFF.

This chain links TRBV2 with TRBJ1-4, with 7 bases identical to TRBD1. This CDR3 contains 15 residues. Germline V gene sequence: CDR1 SNHLY, CDR2 FYNNEI. The V segment lost 6 bases and the J segment 3 bases; nucleotides outside the gene matches: 7. Written as DNA, the CDR3 is TGTGCCAGCAGACCCAGGGGACAGCCTAATGAAAAACTGTTTTTT. Protein product: CASRPRGQPNEKLFF.

The chain combines TRBV30 with TRBJ2-4; 11 bases match TRBD2. The V segment lost 0 bases and the J segment 7 bases; nucleotides outside the gene matches: 11. This CDR3 contains 17 residues. Germline loops: CDR1 GTSNPN, CDR2 SVGIG (reference sequence). The CDR3 spells CAWSVWLAGGDTNIQYF. CDR3 bases: TGTGCCTGGAGTGTTTGGCTAGCGGGAGGTGATACGAACATTCAGTACTTC. Combining the CDR3 with reference TRBV30 and TRBJ2-4 gives the whole variable domain SQTIHQWPATLVQPVGSPLSLECTVEGTSNPNLYWYRQAAGRGLQLLFYSVGIGQISSEVPQNLSASRPQDRQFILSSKKLLLSDSGFYLCAWSVWLAGGDTNIQYFGAGTRLSVL.

This clone was seen a few times. CDR3 loop: CASSFETDTQYF. The DNA for the CDR3 is TGTGCCAGCAGCTTTGAGACAGATACGCAGTATTTT. The rearrangement joins TRBV11-2 to TRBJ2-3, with D hard to call. The CDR3 totals 12 residues. Germline V gene sequence: CDR1 SGHAT, CDR2 FQNNGV. Deletions cut 3 bases from V and 3 bases from J, with 4 bases between.

This clone was observed a few times. The chain has TRBV5-1 and TRBJ1-2; TRBD1 matches at 7 bases. This CDR3 comprises 16 residues. Losses at the gene ends were 4 bases for V and 10 bases for J; bases not matched to a gene: 19. Germline V gives CDR1 SGHRS, CDR2 YFSETQ. The CDR3 is CASSPNRPGQKIYYTF. In DNA form, the CDR3 reads TGCGCCAGCAGCCCCAACCGTCCGGGACAGAAGATCTACTACACCTTC. Complete variable domain (other parts from reference TRBV5-1 and TRBJ1-2): KAGVTQTPRYLIKTRGQQVTLSCSPISGHRSVSWYQQTPGQGLQFLFEYFSETQRNKGNFPGRFSGRQFSNSRSEMNVSTLELGDSALYLCASSPNRPGQKIYYTFGSGTRLTVV.

This chain uses TRBV7-9 with TRBJ1-5; TRBD1 is a possible D gene (5 bases). The CDR3 contains 14 residues. Trimming pared 5 bases from V and 4 bases from J, leaving 12 bases between. The V gene's germline CDR1 is SEHNR and CDR2 FQNEAQ (reference sequence). The CDR3 region has the DNA TGTGCCAGCAGCCTTTGGGGGGGAAATCAGCCCCAGCATTTT. The encoded protein is CASSLWGGNQPQHF.

This clone was seen more than once but under ten times. The chain is built from TRBV7-9 and TRBJ2-7, with TRBD2 matching 13 bases. The CDR3 contains 14 residues. The trim removed 4 bases at V and 4 bases at J, leaving 1 base unmatched. From germline, CDR1 is SEHNR and CDR2 FQNEAQ (reference sequence). This chain's CDR3 is CASSSGLAGYEQYF. The CDR3, as DNA: TGTGCCAGCAGCTCGGGACTAGCGGGATACGAGCAGTACTTC.

This clone appeared a few times. This rearrangement joins TRBV30 to TRBJ2-7; D is possibly TRBD2 (7 bases). The V and J ends lost 4 bases and 5 bases respectively, with 15 bases between them. The CDR3 has 13 residues. In germline, CDR1 is GTSNPN, CDR2 SVGIG (reference sequence). This chain's CDR3 is CAWTDWGGHEQYF. In nucleotides, the CDR3 is TGTGCCTGGACTGACTGGGGGGGCCACGAGCAGTACTTC.

This clone was observed once. V usage is TRBV4-1 and J usage is TRBJ2-3; 10 nucleotides agree with TRBD2. V gave up 4 bases and J gave up 0 bases; unmatched junction bases: 7. From germline, CDR1 is MGHRA and CDR2 YSYEKL. CDR3 size: 17 residues. CDR3 amino acids: CASSRRLAGFSTDTQYF. CDR3 DNA: TGCGCCAGCAGCCGCCGACTAGCGGGCTTCAGCACAGATACGCAGTATTTT.

The chain combines TRBV7-9 with TRBJ1-1; D possibly corresponds to TRBD1 (5 bases). The CDR3 runs to 15 residues. Germline lookup yields CDR1 SEHNR and CDR2 FQNEAQ (reference sequence). Trimming left V 5 bases short and J 6 bases short, with 19 bases between. The CDR3 is CASSVRVPSSAEAFF. The DNA for the CDR3 is TGTGCCAGCAGCGTCAGGGTCCCCTCATCCGCTGAAGCTTTCTTT. The entire variable domain, with the rest obtained from reference TRBV7-9 and TRBJ1-1, is as follows: DTGVSQNPRHKITKRGQNVTFRCDPISEHNRLYWYRQTLGQGPEFLTYFQNEAQLEKSRLLSDRFSAERPKGSFSTLEIQRTEQGDSAMYLCASSVRVPSSAEAFFGQGTRLTVV.

The chain recombines TRBV28 with TRBJ1-6; D ambiguous. Trimming left V 2 bases short and J 3 bases short, with 14 bases between. This CDR3 is 17 amino acids long. CDR1 is MDHEN, CDR2 SYDVKM, per germline. CDR3 nucleotides: TGTGCCAGCAGTTTACCTCGCTTAGGAGGCTATAATTCACCCCTCCACTTT. Amino acid sequence: CASSLPRLGGYNSPLHF.

The chain employs TRBV6-5 and TRBJ1-1; TRBD1 matches at 7 bases. CDR3 length equals 14 residues. Germline-derived CDR1 and CDR2 are MNHEY and SVGAGI. Losses at the gene ends were 2 bases for V and 7 bases for J; bases not matched to a gene: 7. CDR3 bases: TGTGCCAGCAGTTACAAAACAGGGGCGATTGAAGCTTTCTTT. Residues: CASSYKTGAIEAFF.

The chain joins TRBV28 to TRBJ2-1; the D is unclear. CDR1 and CDR2 (germline): MDHEN, SYDVKM. The CDR3 has 14 residues. Trimming stripped 3 bases from V and 3 bases from J, with 9 bases between. CDR3 loop: CASSFSTSYNEQFF. As DNA, the CDR3 is TGTGCCAGCAGTTTTAGTACGAGCTACAATGAGCAGTTCTTC.

This clone has more than one count but fewer than ten. This chain connects TRBV28 to TRBJ2-5, with 10 bases that match TRBD1. Germline trimming cut 5 bases from V and 4 bases from J; bases unmatched to any gene: 7. The CDR3 consists of 15 residues. Germline loops: CDR1 MDHEN, CDR2 SYDVKM. This CDR3 is CASSEGQGRGETQYF. The CDR3 region has the DNA TGTGCCAGCAGTGAGGGACAGGGGAGGGGAGAGACCCAGTACTTC.

The V and J genes are TRBV6-5 and TRBJ1-1, with D hard to call. Germline CDR1 reads MNHEY; CDR2 reads SVGAGI. V gave up 2 bases and J gave up 3 bases, with 10 bases separating them. The CDR3 is 14 amino acids. CDR3 residues: CASSYEVSYTEAFF. The CDR3 bases are TGTGCCAGCAGTTACGAGGTATCCTACACTGAAGCTTTCTTT.

The CDR3 here is CASSQETAIYGYTF. Written as DNA, the CDR3 is TGCGCCAGCAGCCAAGAGACAGCTATCTATGGCTACACCTTC. This rearrangement joins TRBV4-1 to TRBJ1-2, with D maybe TRBD1 (5 bases). The V end lost 0 bases, the J end lost 4 bases, and 9 bases lay between the germline ends. This CDR3 has 14 amino acids. Germline lookup yields CDR1 MGHRA and CDR2 YSYEKL.

The CDR3 region has the DNA TGCGCCAGCAAGGGACAGGGGGCCACAGATACGCAGTATTTT. Residues: CASKGQGATDTQYF. V gene TRBV5-1 combines with J gene TRBJ2-3; 12 nucleotides align to TRBD1. This CDR3 spans 14 amino acids. Germline-derived CDR1 and CDR2 are SGHRS and YFSETQ. J was trimmed by 2 bases and V by 6 bases; bases with no gene match: 1.